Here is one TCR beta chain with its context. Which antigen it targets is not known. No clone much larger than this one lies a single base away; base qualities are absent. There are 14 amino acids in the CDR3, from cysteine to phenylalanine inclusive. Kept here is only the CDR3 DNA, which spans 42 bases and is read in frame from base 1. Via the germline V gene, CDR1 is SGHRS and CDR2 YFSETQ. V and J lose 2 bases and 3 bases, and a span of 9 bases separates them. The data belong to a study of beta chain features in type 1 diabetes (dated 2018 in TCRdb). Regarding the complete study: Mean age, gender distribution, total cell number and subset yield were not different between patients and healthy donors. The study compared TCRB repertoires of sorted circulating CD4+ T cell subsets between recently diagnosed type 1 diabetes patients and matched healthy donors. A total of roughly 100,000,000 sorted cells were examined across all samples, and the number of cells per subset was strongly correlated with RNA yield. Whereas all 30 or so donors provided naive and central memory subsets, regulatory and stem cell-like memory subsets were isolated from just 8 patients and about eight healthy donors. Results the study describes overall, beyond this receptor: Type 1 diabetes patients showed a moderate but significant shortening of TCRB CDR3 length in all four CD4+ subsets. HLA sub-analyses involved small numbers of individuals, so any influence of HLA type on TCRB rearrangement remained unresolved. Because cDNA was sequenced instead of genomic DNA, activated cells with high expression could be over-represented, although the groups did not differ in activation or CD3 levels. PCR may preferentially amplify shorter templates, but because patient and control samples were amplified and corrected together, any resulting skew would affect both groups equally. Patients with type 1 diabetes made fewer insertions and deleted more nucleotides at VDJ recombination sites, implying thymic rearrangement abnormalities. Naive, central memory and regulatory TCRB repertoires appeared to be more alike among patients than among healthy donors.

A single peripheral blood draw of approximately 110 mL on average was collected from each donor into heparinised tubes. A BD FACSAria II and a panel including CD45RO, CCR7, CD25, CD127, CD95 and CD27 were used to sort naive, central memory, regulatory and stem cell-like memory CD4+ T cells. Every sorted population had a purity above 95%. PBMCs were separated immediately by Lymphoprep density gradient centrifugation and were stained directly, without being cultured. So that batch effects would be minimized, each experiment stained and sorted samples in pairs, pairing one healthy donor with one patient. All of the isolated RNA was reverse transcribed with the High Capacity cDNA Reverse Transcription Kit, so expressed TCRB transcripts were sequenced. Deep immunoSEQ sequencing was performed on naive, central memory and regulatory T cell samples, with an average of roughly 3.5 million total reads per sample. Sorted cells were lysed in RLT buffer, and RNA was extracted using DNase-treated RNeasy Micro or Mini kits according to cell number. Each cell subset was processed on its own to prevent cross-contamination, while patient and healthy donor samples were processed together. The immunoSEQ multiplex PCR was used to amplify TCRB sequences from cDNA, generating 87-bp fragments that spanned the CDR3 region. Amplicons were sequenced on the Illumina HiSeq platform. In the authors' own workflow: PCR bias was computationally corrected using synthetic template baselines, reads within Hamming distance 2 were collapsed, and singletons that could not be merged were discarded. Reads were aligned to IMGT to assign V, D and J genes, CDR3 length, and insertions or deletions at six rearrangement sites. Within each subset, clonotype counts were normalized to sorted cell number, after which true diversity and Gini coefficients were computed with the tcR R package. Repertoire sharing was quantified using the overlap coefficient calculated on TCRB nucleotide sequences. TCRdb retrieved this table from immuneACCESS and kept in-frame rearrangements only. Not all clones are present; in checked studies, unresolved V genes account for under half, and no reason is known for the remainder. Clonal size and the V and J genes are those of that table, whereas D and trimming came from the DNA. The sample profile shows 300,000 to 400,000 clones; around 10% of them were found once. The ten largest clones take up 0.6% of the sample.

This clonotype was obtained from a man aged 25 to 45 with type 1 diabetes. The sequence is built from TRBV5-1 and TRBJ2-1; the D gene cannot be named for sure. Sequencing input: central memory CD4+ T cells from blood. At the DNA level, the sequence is TGCGCCAGCAGCTTAAGTAGGGACTACAATGAGCAGTTCTTC. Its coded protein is CASSLSRDYNEQFF.